The 17 T cell receptor beta chains below come from one sample, sequenced in a study of T cells in Graves' hyperthyroidism and ophthalmopathy. RNA transcripts yielded amplified TCR beta CDR3 regions. The HTBI primer set was used in a first-round RT-PCR of the TCR CDR3. TCRdb reprocessed the multiplex PCR reads via MiXCR and lists one record per CDR3 protein. This table has around 350,000 distinct CDR3 sequences, approximately 13% appearing once. Sequenced sample: blood. These receptors all come from a woman younger than 30 with Graves' hyperthyroidism.

This clonotype was observed many times. V usage is TRBV5-1 and J usage is TRBJ2-3; D tentatively fits TRBD1 or TRBD2 (7 bases each). CDR1 is SGHRS and CDR2 is YFSETQ in the germline V gene. V was pared by 0 bases and J by 2 bases, with 16 bases between. The CDR3 has 17 amino acids. The CDR3 protein is CASSLGQGGDYTDTQYF. Here the CDR3 DNA reads TGCGCCAGCAGCTTGGGACAGGGAGGGGACTACACAGATACGCAGTATTTT.

This clonotype has a handful of counts. The V and J genes are TRBV6-1 and TRBJ1-4, with D possibly TRBD1 on 5 matching bases. The CDR3 loop spans 15 amino acids. The V and J ends lost 6 bases and 3 bases respectively, with 14 bases between them. Looked up from germline, CDR1 is MNHNS and CDR2 is SASEGT. The DNA for the CDR3 is TGTGCCAGCAGGGCCGGGGGGTCGGCTAATGAAAAACTGTTTTTT. Protein sequence: CASRAGGSANEKLFF.

This clonotype was counted a few times. The chain uses TRBV14 and TRBJ1-6; D might be TRBD1 (5 bases). V lost 3 bases to trimming and J lost 9 bases, with 12 bases between them. CDR1 SGHDN and CDR2 FVKESK come from the germline V gene. There are 14 residues in the CDR3. Written as DNA, the CDR3 is TGTGCCAGCAGCCACGGTGGAACAGGTTCACCCCTCCACTTT. Translating gives CASSHGGTGSPLHF.

This clonotype was observed many times. The J gene is TRBJ2-1, the V gene TRBV20-1, with 11 bases identical to TRBD2. CDR1 is DFQATT, CDR2 SNEGSKA, per germline (reference sequence). CDR3 length: 15 residues. V was clipped by 5 bases and J by 4 bases; unmatched bases: 7. CDR3 sequence reads: CSAQTSGANYNEQFF. The CDR3, as DNA: TGCAGTGCTCAGACTAGCGGGGCCAATTACAATGAGCAGTTCTTC.

This clonotype has only a few counts. This sequence may be a read error, since a much larger clone differs from it by one base. The chain is built from TRBV19 and TRBJ2-2; D assignment may be TRBD1 or TRBD2 (5 bases each). Germline V CDR1 and CDR2: LNHDA, SQIVND (reference sequence). V lost 6 bases, J lost 6 bases, and 14 bases lay in between. The CDR3 spans 14 residues. In DNA, the CDR3 is TGTGCCAGTAGGCGGGCAGGGCTGGCCGGGGAGCTGTTTTTT. Protein: CASRRAGLAGELFF.

For this clonotype: This could be a read error, since a much larger clone is one nucleotide away. The DNA for the CDR3 is TGTGCCAGCAGTTACTCGGGGGGACTGAGCAATGAGCAGTTCTTC. It is translated as CASSYSGGLSNEQFF. The J gene is TRBJ2-1, the V gene TRBV6-2 or TRBV6-3; TRBD2 is a possible D gene (6 bases). The germline V and J ends were trimmed by 0 bases and 6 bases, with 12 bases remaining between them. Germline-derived CDR1 and CDR2 are MNHEY and SVGEGT. The CDR3 consists of 15 residues.

This clonotype was seen at least ten times. V and J are TRBV20-1 and TRBJ2-3, with 10 bases aligning to TRBD2. Trimming at V came to 1 base and at J to 0 bases, leaving 10 bases not matched to a gene. Germline V gives CDR1 DFQATT, CDR2 SNEGSKA (reference sequence). This CDR3 spans 18 amino acids. The chain's CDR3 is CSARGVGGTSVSTDTQYF. The CDR3 coding sequence is TGCAGTGCTAGAGGGGTTGGTGGGACTAGCGTTAGCACAGATACGCAGTATTTT.

This clonotype showed up many times. The rearrangement joins TRBV5-5 to TRBJ2-7; weak D call: TRBD2 (6 bases). Germline CDR1 and CDR2: SGHKS and YYEKEE (reference sequence). Trimming pared 0 bases from V and 2 bases from J, leaving 12 bases between. The CDR3 sequence is 15 residues long. CDR3 sequence reads: CASSLGRGGAYEQYF. CDR3 nucleotide sequence: TGTGCCAGCAGCTTGGGACGGGGCGGGGCCTACGAGCAGTACTTC.

This clonotype was counted at least ten times. J is TRBJ2-1 and V is TRBV12-5, with D hard to call. V lost 6 bases, J lost 0 bases, and 9 bases lay in between. Germline lookup yields CDR1 LGHNT and CDR2 FRNRAP. The CDR3 runs to 14 residues. DNA of the CDR3: TGTGCTAGTGGGACTTCGAGCTCCTACAATGAGCAGTTCTTC. It specifies CASGTSSSYNEQFF.

Ten or more counts support this clonotype. This rearrangement joins TRBV6-2 or TRBV6-3 to TRBJ1-1, with 8 nucleotides matching TRBD1. The CDR3 has 15 residues. With 7 bases clipped from V and 4 bases from J, the junction kept 11 bases outside the gene matches. Germline-derived CDR1 and CDR2 are MNHEY and SVGEGT. CDR3 loop: CASTRDRNAATEAFF. CDR3 bases: TGTGCCAGCACCCGGGACAGGAATGCGGCCACTGAAGCTTTCTTT.

This clonotype has ten or more counts. V gene TRBV20-1 combines with J gene TRBJ1-1; D is unclear. Germline V gene data show CDR1 as DFQATT and CDR2 as SNEGSKA (reference sequence). Trimming took 8 bases from V and 4 from J, leaving 17 bases between them. CDR3 length: 13 amino acids. CDR3 region: CSPSGWASTEAFF. CDR3 nucleotides: TGCAGTCCAAGTGGTTGGGCAAGCACTGAAGCTTTCTTT.

The V gene is TRBV6-2 or TRBV6-3, the J gene TRBJ1-2; a weak D match, TRBD1 (5 bases). The germline CDR1 and CDR2 sequences are MNHEY and SVGEGT. This CDR3 spans 14 amino acids. Trimming left V 2 bases short and J 2 bases short, with 9 bases between. CDR3 bases: TGTGCCAGCAGTTACGCCCGGGGGAACTATGGCTACACCTTC. It is translated as CASSYARGNYGYTF.

The chain links TRBV7-2 to TRBJ2-7, with D possibly TRBD1 on 5 matching bases. Germline CDR1 and CDR2: SGHTA and FQGNSA. CDR3 length equals 14 residues. The V gene lost 5 bases and the J gene lost 3 bases, with 14 bases spanning the gap. CDR3 loop: CASSPRAGLYEQYF. The CDR3 DNA follows: TGTGCCAGCAGCCCCAGGGCAGGGCTCTACGAGCAGTACTTC.

This clonotype was seen ten or more times. The CDR3, as DNA: TGTGCCAGCGCGGCCACCATGAACACTGAAGCTTTCTTT. Translating it yields CASAATMNTEAFF. The chain is built from TRBV7-3 and TRBJ1-1; no clear D gene. In germline, CDR1 is SGHTA, CDR2 FQGTGA. V lost 8 bases and J lost 0, with 10 bases in between. This CDR3 comprises 13 residues. Filled out from reference TRBV7-3 and TRBJ1-1, the complete variable domain reads GAGVSQTPSNKVTEKGKYVELRCDPISGHTALYWYRQSLGQGPEFLIYFQGTGAADDSGLPNDRFFAVRPEGSVSTLKIQRTERGDSAVYLCASAATMNTEAFFGQGTRLTVV.

This clonotype occurred many times. J is TRBJ1-2 and V is TRBV7-9; 9 bases match TRBD1. This CDR3 contains 15 residues. Germline values: CDR1 SEHNR, CDR2 FQNEAQ (reference sequence). After removal of 4 bases from V and 6 bases from J, the junction contained 9 bases not matched to a gene. The CDR3 DNA reads TGTGCCAGCAGCTGGGGACAGGGTATAATCGATGGCTACACCTTC. This gives the protein CASSWGQGIIDGYTF.

At least ten counts were recorded for this clonotype. The chain combines TRBV5-5 with TRBJ1-3; D is ambiguous. Germline-derived CDR1 and CDR2 are SGHKS and YYEKEE (reference sequence). The CDR3 is made up of 15 amino acids. V was pared by 0 bases and J by 4 bases, with 11 bases between. The CDR3 is CASSLGPKGGNTIYF. In DNA, the CDR3 is TGTGCCAGCAGCTTGGGTCCAAAGGGCGGAAACACCATATATTTT.

This clonotype was counted many times. The CDR3 loop reads CASSYGTVEAFF. The DNA for the CDR3 is TGTGCCAGCAGTTACGGGACAGTTGAAGCTTTCTTT. This chain links TRBV6-2 or TRBV6-3 with TRBJ1-1, with 7 nucleotides matching TRBD1. The V gene end was trimmed by 2 bases and the J gene end by 7 bases; junction bases not matched to a gene: 1. Germline-derived CDR1 and CDR2 are MNHEY and SVGEGT. The CDR3 totals 12 residues.